This TCR beta chain was recovered during a study of metastatic and nonmetastatic thyroid tumors. About the study: A comparison of repertoires was made across blood and tumor or nodule tissue from malignant and benign thyroid patients.

Germline values: CDR1 SGDLS, CDR2 YYNGEE. The V gene end was trimmed by 0 bases and the J gene end by 8 bases; junction bases not matched to a gene: 4. The CDR3 is 15 amino acids. As processed by the authors: A distant-metastasis classifier for papillary thyroid cancer was built using CDR3 differences across clinicopathological groups. TCRdb recomputed clones from the PCR reads via MiXCR. TCRdb assigned the V and J calls; the authors' analysis was not used. The sample lists 15,000 or so clones, around 3.6% occurring once. Whole-study findings and limits: As reported, TCR beta diversity in blood and tumor was significantly higher in malignant thyroid tumors than in benign nodules.

Nobody among the patients had been given any treatment before thyroid surgery. This clone counts as medium-sized. Antigen specificity is unknown. The clonotype originates from a female donor with papillary thyroid cancer or a benign thyroid nodule (not recorded which). Some clones in this sample may be carry-over from other donors' samples. The V and J genes are TRBV9 and TRBJ2-3, with 12 bases that match TRBD2. The source material was tumor tissue. The CDR3 reads CASSVGLAGVGTQYF. The CDR3 coding sequence is TGTGCCAGCAGCGTAGGACTAGCGGGAGTAGGTACGCAGTATTTT.